Shown below are 14 T cell receptor beta chains from a single sample sequenced in a study of T cells in Graves' hyperthyroidism and ophthalmopathy. The TCR beta CDR3 regions underwent amplification using RNA transcripts as the source. The primer set for the first-round RT-PCR of the TCR CDR3 was HTBI. TCRdb analysed the multiplex PCR reads with MiXCR anew, one entry per CDR3 protein. In the table there are approximately 210,000 distinct CDR3 sequences, roughly a sixth of which are singletons. Sample: blood. These receptors were taken from a man aged 50 to 60 with Graves' hyperthyroidism.

This clonotype was recorded many times. J is TRBJ1-5 and V is TRBV28; tentatively, D is TRBD1 (6 bases). The V end lost 3 bases, the J end lost 6 bases, and 15 bases lay between the germline ends. The CDR3 length is 15 residues. From germline, CDR1 is MDHEN and CDR2 SYDVKM. The DNA for the CDR3 is TGTGCCAGCAGTTTCCCACCGGACAGTGCTCAGCCCCAGCATTTT. Protein product: CASSFPPDSAQPQHF. Combining the CDR3 with reference TRBV28 and TRBJ1-5 gives the whole variable domain DVKVTQSSRYLVKRTGEKVFLECVQDMDHENMFWYRQDPGLGLRLIYFSYDVKMKEKGDIPEGYSVSREKKERFSLILESASTNQTSMYLCASSFPPDSAQPQHFGDGTRLSIL.

Ten or more counts support this clonotype. The genes are TRBV20-1 and TRBJ2-7; D uncertain. Germline values: CDR1 DFQATT, CDR2 SNEGSKA (reference sequence). The CDR3 contains 13 residues. Trimming cost V 1 base and J 0 bases, with 7 bases left between them. DNA for the CDR3: TGCAGTGCTAGAGGGCGGAGCTCCTACGAGCAGTACTTC. This encodes CSARGRSSYEQYF.

This sequence joins TRBV18 and TRBJ1-1; 7 bases match TRBD1. Germline values: CDR1 KGHSH, CDR2 LQKENI. The J segment lost 3 bases and the V segment lost 4 bases, leaving 8 bases of the junction unmatched. This CDR3 spans 15 amino acids. This chain's CDR3 is CASSQNNRGHTEAFF. CDR3 coding DNA: TGTGCCAGCTCACAAAACAACAGGGGACACACTGAAGCTTTCTTT.

This chain's CDR3 is CSARGPGTGDYGYTF. The DNA of the CDR3 is TGCAGTGCTAGAGGGCCCGGGACAGGAGACTATGGCTACACCTTC. V and J are TRBV20-1 and TRBJ1-2; 8 bases fit TRBD1. Trimming at V came to 1 base and at J to 3 bases, leaving 7 bases not matched to a gene. There are 15 residues in the CDR3. Germline assignment: CDR1 DFQATT and CDR2 SNEGSKA (reference sequence).

Ten or more counts support this clonotype. The chain links TRBV7-3 to TRBJ2-3; the match to TRBD1 covers 11 bases. Germline CDR1 SGHTA, CDR2 FQGTGA. The junction had 7 bases not matched to a gene; V was cut back by 2 bases and J by 6 bases. The CDR3 contains 16 residues. This chain's CDR3 is CASSLSGTGGGDTQYF. The CDR3 DNA reads TGTGCCAGCAGCTTATCAGGGACAGGGGGTGGGGATACGCAGTATTTT.

Many counts were recorded for this clonotype. The genes are TRBV12-3 or TRBV12-4 and TRBJ2-1, with 15 bases matching TRBD2. This CDR3 spans 18 amino acids. J lost 6 bases, V lost 5 bases, and 11 bases had no gene match. The CDR3 reads CASSTRTSGRAGGNEQFF. The DNA for the CDR3 is TGTGCCAGCAGTACCCGGACTAGCGGGAGGGCCGGTGGCAATGAGCAGTTCTTC.

This clonotype was seen at least ten times. The CDR3 nucleotides read TGTGCCAGCAGTGCTCAAAAAACCGGTTACGAGCAGTACTTC. As protein: CASSAQKTGYEQYF. The chain joins TRBV6-1 to TRBJ2-7; D gene unclear. CDR1 and CDR2 from the germline V gene are MNHNS and SASEGT. The CDR3 length is 14 residues. The V gene lost 4 bases and the J gene lost 4 bases, with 14 bases spanning the gap.

The V and J genes are TRBV6-1 and TRBJ2-3; D possibly uses TRBD1 or TRBD2 (6 bases each). V was shortened by 1 base and J by 5 bases, with 22 bases between the two germline ends. This CDR3 region has 18 residues. CDR1 MNHNS and CDR2 SASEGT come from the germline V gene. Here the CDR3 DNA reads TGTGCCAGCAGTGAAGAGGAGGGGGGCCAGATCATGGGAGATACGCAGTATTTT. Translated, it gives CASSEEEGGQIMGDTQYF.

Many counts were recorded for this clonotype. The chain joins TRBV9 to TRBJ2-7, with D perhaps TRBD2 (5 bases). Trimming shortened V by 4 bases and J by 3 bases, and 17 bases separated the two germline ends. The V gene's germline CDR1 is SGDLS and CDR2 YYNGEE. The CDR3 is 15 residues long. CDR3 amino acids: CASSLRVGEVYEQYF. CDR3 DNA sequence: TGTGCCAGCAGCCTTCGGGTGGGAGAGGTCTACGAGCAGTACTTC.

This clonotype appeared a few times. The rearrangement uses TRBV15 and TRBJ1-1; TRBD1 matches at 7 bases. With 2 bases clipped from V and 5 bases from J, the junction kept 8 bases outside the gene matches. Per germline, CDR1 LNHNV and CDR2 YYDKDF (reference sequence). This CDR3 has 15 residues. CDR3 protein: CATSRPVQGGTEAFF. As DNA, the CDR3 is TGTGCCACCAGCAGACCAGTCCAGGGGGGAACTGAAGCTTTCTTT. The full variable domain, in which reference TRBV15 and TRBJ1-1 provide the parts outside the CDR3, is DAMVIQNPRYQVTQFGKPVTLSCSQTLNHNVMYWYQQKSSQAPKLLFHYYDKDFNNEADTPDNFQSRRPNTSFCFLDIRSPGLGDTAMYLCATSRPVQGGTEAFFGQGTRLTVV.

Turning to this clonotype: A read error is possible here, since a much larger clone lies one base away. The V gene is TRBV11-2, the J gene TRBJ2-1, with 7 bases aligning to TRBD1. The J call may be in error: the DNA end matches TRBJ2-7 better. Germline assignment: CDR1 SGHAT and CDR2 FQNNGV. The CDR3 covers 15 residues. The CDR3 here is CASSLERGPYNEQYF. CDR3 bases: TGTGCCAGCAGCTTAGAGAGGGGGCCCTACAATGAGCAGTACTTC.

The rearrangement joins TRBV11-2 to TRBJ2-1; 10 bases align to TRBD2. Germline loops: CDR1 SGHAT, CDR2 FQNNGV. CDR3 size: 18 residues. V lost 4 bases and J lost 3; bases outside the gene matches: 12. CDR3 nucleotides: TGTGCCAGCAGCTCTAAAGCGGGAGGGCCTTCAGTCTACAATGAGCAGTTCTTC. Translated, it gives CASSSKAGGPSVYNEQFF.

The genes are TRBV5-1 and TRBJ2-1; 7 bases are a match to TRBD2. J gave up 1 base and V 4 bases, and 5 bases lay outside the gene matches. CDR3 length equals 15 residues. Germline CDR1 reads SGHRS; CDR2 reads YFSETQ. This chain's CDR3 is CASSRLAESYNEQFF. Written as DNA, the CDR3 is TGCGCCAGCAGCCGTCTAGCGGAGTCCTACAATGAGCAGTTCTTC.

This sequence joins TRBV7-9 and TRBJ2-5; weak D call: TRBD2 (6 bases). This CDR3 is built from 16 residues. Trimming left V 3 bases short and J 5 bases short, with 19 bases between. Germline CDR1 and CDR2: SEHNR and FQNEAQ (reference sequence). This CDR3 is CASSFIPPGAWETQYF. CDR3 DNA: TGTGCCAGCAGCTTTATCCCCCCGGGAGCTTGGGAGACCCAGTACTTC.